This T cell receptor beta chain originates from a study of identical twins. Study-wide findings and caveats: Modelling underestimated the level of out-of-frame TCR alpha sharing observed in monozygotic twins.

Germline values: CDR1 MRHNA, CDR2 SNTAGT. The CDR3 extends over 16 amino acids. V was shortened by 6 bases and J by 0 bases, with 16 bases between the two germline ends. The authors used template switching to add a universal primer site and gave cDNA unique molecular identifiers. TCRdb fed the 5' RACE reads into MiXCR, producing one record per CDR3 protein. Of about 900,000 distinct CDR3 sequences listed, around an eighth are singletons. With regard to this clonotype: Antigen: not known.

The data also belong to a second study, concerning yellow fever vaccine responses in identical twins.

The chain uses TRBV6-4 and TRBJ2-3; tentatively, D is TRBD1 or TRBD2 (5 bases each). Material for sequencing was PBMCs. The clonotype was recovered from a woman aged 18 to 35 in good health. The CDR3 protein is CASSVFGTASTDTQYF. Here the CDR3 DNA reads TGTGCCAGCAGCGTTTTTGGGACGGCTAGCACAGATACGCAGTATTTT.